One T cell receptor beta chain is described in this entry. This record belongs to a study of blood T cell repertoires in COVID-19. Repertoires were generated with immunoSEQ multiplex PCR, while TCRdb's copy carries only in-frame clones and drops some. The data hold roughly 150,000 clones, with over 70% observed a single time. Trimming stripped 6 bases from V and 2 bases from J, with 10 bases between. In germline, CDR1 is LNHDA, CDR2 SQIVND (reference sequence). The CDR3 is 14 residues long. Input material: peripheral blood. V usage is TRBV19 and J usage is TRBJ2-2, with D perhaps TRBD1 (6 bases). The receptor was isolated from a man between 65 and 85 years old with acute or convalescent COVID-19. The CDR3 spells CASRPQGNTGELFF. CDR3 bases: TGTGCCAGTAGGCCACAGGGAAACACCGGGGAGCTGTTTTTT.